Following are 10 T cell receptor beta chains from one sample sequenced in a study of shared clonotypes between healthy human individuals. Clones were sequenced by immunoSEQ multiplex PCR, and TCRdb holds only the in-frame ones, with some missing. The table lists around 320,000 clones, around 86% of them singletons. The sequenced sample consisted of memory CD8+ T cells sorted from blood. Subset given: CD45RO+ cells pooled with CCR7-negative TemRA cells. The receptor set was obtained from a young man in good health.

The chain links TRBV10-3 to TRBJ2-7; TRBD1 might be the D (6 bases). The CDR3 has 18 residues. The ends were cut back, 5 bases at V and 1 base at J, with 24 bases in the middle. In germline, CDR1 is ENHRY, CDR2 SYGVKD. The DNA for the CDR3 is TGTGCCATCAGTACCCCATGGCCAGGGGCTAGCAGATCCTACGAGCAGTACTTC. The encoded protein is CAISTPWPGASRSYEQYF.

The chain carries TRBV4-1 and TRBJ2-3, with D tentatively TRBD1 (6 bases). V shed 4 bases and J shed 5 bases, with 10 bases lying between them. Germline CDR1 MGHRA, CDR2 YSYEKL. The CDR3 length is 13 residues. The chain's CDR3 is CASSRGGRDTQYF. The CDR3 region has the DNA TGCGCCAGCAGCCGAGGGGGTCGAGATACGCAGTATTTT.

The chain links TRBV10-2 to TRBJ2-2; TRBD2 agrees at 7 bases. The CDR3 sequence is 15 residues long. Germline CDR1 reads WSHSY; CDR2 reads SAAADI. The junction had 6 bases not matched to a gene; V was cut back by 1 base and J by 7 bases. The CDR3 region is CASSEWRERGGELFF. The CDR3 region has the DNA TGCGCCAGCAGTGAGTGGCGGGAGCGGGGCGGGGAGCTGTTTTTT.

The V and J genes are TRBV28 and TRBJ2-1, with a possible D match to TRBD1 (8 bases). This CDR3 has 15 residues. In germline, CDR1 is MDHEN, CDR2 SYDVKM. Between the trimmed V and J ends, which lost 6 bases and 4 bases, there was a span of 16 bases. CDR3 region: CASSLGGTGYNEQFF. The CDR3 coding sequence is TGTGCCAGCAGCCTCGGGGGGACAGGATACAATGAGCAGTTCTTC. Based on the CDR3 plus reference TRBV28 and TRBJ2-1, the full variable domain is DVKVTQSSRYLVKRTGEKVFLECVQDMDHENMFWYRQDPGLGLRLIYFSYDVKMKEKGDIPEGYSVSREKKERFSLILESASTNQTSMYLCASSLGGTGYNEQFFGPGTRLTVL.

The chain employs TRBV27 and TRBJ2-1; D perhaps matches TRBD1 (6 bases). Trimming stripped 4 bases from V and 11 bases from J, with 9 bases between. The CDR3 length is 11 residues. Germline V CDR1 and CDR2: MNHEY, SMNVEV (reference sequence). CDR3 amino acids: CASSSGEQQFF. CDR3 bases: TGTGCCAGCAGTTCAGGGGAGCAGCAGTTCTTC.

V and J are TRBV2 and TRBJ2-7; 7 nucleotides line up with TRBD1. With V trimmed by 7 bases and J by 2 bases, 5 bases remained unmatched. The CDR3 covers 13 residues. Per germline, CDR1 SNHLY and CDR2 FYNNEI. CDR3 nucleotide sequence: TGTGCCAGCACCCTGGACAGGCCCTACGAGCAGTACTTC. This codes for CASTLDRPYEQYF.

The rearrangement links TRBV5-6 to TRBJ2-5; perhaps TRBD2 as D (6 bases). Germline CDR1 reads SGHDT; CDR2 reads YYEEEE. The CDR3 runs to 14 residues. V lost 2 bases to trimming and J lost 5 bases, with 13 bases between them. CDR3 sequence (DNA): TGTGCCAGCAGCTTTTGGGAGGAAGAGGAGACCCAGTACTTC. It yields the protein CASSFWEEEETQYF.

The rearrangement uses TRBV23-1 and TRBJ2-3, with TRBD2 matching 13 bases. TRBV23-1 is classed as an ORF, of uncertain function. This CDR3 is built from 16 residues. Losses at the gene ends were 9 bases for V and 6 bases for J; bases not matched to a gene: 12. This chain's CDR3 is CASLCPGLAGRDTQYF. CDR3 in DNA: TGCGCCAGTCTGTGTCCGGGACTAGCGGGAAGGGATACGCAGTATTTT.

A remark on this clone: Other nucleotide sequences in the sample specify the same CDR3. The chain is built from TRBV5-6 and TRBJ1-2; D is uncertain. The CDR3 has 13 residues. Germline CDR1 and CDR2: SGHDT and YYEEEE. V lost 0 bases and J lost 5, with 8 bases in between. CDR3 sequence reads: CASSLASDYGYTF. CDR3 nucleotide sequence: TGTGCCAGCAGCTTGGCCTCAGATTATGGCTACACCTTC.

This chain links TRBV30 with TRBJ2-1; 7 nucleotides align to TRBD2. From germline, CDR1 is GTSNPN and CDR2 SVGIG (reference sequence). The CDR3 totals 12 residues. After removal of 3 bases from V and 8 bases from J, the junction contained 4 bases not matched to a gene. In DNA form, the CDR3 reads TGTGCCTGGAGCTGGCTAGCGGATGAGCAGTTCTTC. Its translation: CAWSWLADEQFF.